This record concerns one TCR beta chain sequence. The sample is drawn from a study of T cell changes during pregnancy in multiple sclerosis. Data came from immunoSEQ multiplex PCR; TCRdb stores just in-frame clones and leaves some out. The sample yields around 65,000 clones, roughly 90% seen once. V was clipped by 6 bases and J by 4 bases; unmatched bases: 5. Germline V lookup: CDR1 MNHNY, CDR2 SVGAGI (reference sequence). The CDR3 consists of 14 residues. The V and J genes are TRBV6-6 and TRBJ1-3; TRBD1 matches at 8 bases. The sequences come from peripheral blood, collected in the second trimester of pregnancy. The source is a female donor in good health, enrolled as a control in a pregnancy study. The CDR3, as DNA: TGTGCCAGCAGACTGGGGGACAGGGGAAACACCATATATTTT. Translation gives CASRLGDRGNTIYF.